A single T cell receptor (beta chain) is shown here with its context. Its antigen is still unknown. PCR involved 60 Vbeta and 13 Jbeta primers. Only in-frame clones appear in the TCRdb table, and some are missing; sequencing was by immunoSEQ multiplex PCR. The sample includes over 80,000 clones, 65% to 85% seen only once; the top ten take roughly 5%. This sample was taken from a study of cytomegalovirus exposure and HLA in healthy donors. Study outcomes and limitations: Three chains linked to CMV were shown in vitro to be specific for CMV antigens.

The CDR3 is 13 residues long. Trimming took 1 base from V and 7 from J; bases not matched to a gene: 2. Germline V gene lookup returns CDR1 SGHDN and CDR2 FVKESK. This chain connects TRBV14 to TRBJ2-7; 9 bases are a match to TRBD2. Sequenced input: PBMCs. This receptor was taken from a man aged 35-49 years in good health and CMV-seropositive. CDR3 DNA: TGTGCCAGCAGCCAAGCCCTAGCGGGAGAGCAGTACTTC. This sequence encodes CASSQALAGEQYF.